This TCR beta chain was sequenced for a study of identifying expanded T cells in peripheral blood. The method was immunoSEQ multiplex PCR; TCRdb's version includes in-frame clones alone and lacks a portion of them. The repertoire has approximately 58,000 clones, about four fifths of them found once; the top ten carry over 15%. Looked up from germline, CDR1 is SGHDT and CDR2 is YYEEEE. The CDR3 extends over 16 amino acids. J was trimmed by 7 bases and V by 4 bases; bases with no gene match: 17. V is TRBV5-6 and J is TRBJ2-7, with TRBD1 matching over 7 bases. The sequenced sample consisted of blood. This receptor was taken from a person between 18 and 75 years old in good health. The CDR3 reads CASSLQGLGRGTEQYF. CDR3 nucleotides: TGTGCCAGCAGCCTCCAAGGTCTTGGCAGGGGGACGGAGCAGTACTTC.